This T cell receptor beta chain appears in the sequencing data of a study of radiotherapy plus CTLA-4 blockade in lung cancer. Only a few counts were recorded for this clone. CTLA-4 blockade with ipilimumab, together with focal radiation, was given to patients with chemo-refractory metastatic non-small-cell lung cancer. Unmatched junction bases numbered 8, after V lost 7 bases and J lost 7 bases. From germline, CDR1 is SQVTM and CDR2 ANQGSEA. CDR3 length equals 13 residues. Sequenced by immunoSEQ multiplex PCR; TCRdb stores in-frame clones only, minus some. The sample records fewer than 65,000 clones, about 80% being singletons.

This TCR was recovered from a human donor with non-small cell lung cancer whose response to radiotherapy plus ipilimumab could not be evaluated. The chain joins TRBV29-1 to TRBJ1-4, with 8 bases identical to TRBD1. The sequenced sample was peripheral blood, obtained from a patient treated with radiotherapy plus ipilimumab. The CDR3 DNA follows: TGCAGCGCCGAGCAGGGGGCAGGTGAAAAACTGTTTTTT. Protein sequence: CSAEQGAGEKLFF.